This T cell receptor (beta chain) came from a study of blood T cell repertoires in COVID-19. Study background: The United States, Italy and Spain were the sources of the acute and convalescent COVID-19 samples. From T cells, B-cell-depleted T cells, or PBMCs came the material, which was cDNA or gDNA.

In the study's own analysis: Amplifying reference gene primers gave estimates of nucleated cell counts. Generated by immunoSEQ multiplex PCR, the TCRdb table keeps only in-frame clones and is missing some. V, J and clone size are taken as reported in that table, and D and trimming were inferred from the DNA itself. This table holds 39,000 or so clones, 65% to 85% found once. In germline, CDR1 is DFQATT, CDR2 SNEGSKA (reference sequence). V was pared by 3 bases and J by 8 bases, with 11 bases between. There are 11 residues in the CDR3. The TCR originated in a man in his forties or fifties with active or convalescent COVID-19. The rearrangement links TRBV20-1 to TRBJ2-7; tentatively, D is TRBD1 (5 bases). The sequencing input was peripheral blood. The CDR3 loop reads CSASSGHQQYF. DNA of the CDR3: TGCAGTGCTAGCTCAGGACACCAGCAGTACTTC.